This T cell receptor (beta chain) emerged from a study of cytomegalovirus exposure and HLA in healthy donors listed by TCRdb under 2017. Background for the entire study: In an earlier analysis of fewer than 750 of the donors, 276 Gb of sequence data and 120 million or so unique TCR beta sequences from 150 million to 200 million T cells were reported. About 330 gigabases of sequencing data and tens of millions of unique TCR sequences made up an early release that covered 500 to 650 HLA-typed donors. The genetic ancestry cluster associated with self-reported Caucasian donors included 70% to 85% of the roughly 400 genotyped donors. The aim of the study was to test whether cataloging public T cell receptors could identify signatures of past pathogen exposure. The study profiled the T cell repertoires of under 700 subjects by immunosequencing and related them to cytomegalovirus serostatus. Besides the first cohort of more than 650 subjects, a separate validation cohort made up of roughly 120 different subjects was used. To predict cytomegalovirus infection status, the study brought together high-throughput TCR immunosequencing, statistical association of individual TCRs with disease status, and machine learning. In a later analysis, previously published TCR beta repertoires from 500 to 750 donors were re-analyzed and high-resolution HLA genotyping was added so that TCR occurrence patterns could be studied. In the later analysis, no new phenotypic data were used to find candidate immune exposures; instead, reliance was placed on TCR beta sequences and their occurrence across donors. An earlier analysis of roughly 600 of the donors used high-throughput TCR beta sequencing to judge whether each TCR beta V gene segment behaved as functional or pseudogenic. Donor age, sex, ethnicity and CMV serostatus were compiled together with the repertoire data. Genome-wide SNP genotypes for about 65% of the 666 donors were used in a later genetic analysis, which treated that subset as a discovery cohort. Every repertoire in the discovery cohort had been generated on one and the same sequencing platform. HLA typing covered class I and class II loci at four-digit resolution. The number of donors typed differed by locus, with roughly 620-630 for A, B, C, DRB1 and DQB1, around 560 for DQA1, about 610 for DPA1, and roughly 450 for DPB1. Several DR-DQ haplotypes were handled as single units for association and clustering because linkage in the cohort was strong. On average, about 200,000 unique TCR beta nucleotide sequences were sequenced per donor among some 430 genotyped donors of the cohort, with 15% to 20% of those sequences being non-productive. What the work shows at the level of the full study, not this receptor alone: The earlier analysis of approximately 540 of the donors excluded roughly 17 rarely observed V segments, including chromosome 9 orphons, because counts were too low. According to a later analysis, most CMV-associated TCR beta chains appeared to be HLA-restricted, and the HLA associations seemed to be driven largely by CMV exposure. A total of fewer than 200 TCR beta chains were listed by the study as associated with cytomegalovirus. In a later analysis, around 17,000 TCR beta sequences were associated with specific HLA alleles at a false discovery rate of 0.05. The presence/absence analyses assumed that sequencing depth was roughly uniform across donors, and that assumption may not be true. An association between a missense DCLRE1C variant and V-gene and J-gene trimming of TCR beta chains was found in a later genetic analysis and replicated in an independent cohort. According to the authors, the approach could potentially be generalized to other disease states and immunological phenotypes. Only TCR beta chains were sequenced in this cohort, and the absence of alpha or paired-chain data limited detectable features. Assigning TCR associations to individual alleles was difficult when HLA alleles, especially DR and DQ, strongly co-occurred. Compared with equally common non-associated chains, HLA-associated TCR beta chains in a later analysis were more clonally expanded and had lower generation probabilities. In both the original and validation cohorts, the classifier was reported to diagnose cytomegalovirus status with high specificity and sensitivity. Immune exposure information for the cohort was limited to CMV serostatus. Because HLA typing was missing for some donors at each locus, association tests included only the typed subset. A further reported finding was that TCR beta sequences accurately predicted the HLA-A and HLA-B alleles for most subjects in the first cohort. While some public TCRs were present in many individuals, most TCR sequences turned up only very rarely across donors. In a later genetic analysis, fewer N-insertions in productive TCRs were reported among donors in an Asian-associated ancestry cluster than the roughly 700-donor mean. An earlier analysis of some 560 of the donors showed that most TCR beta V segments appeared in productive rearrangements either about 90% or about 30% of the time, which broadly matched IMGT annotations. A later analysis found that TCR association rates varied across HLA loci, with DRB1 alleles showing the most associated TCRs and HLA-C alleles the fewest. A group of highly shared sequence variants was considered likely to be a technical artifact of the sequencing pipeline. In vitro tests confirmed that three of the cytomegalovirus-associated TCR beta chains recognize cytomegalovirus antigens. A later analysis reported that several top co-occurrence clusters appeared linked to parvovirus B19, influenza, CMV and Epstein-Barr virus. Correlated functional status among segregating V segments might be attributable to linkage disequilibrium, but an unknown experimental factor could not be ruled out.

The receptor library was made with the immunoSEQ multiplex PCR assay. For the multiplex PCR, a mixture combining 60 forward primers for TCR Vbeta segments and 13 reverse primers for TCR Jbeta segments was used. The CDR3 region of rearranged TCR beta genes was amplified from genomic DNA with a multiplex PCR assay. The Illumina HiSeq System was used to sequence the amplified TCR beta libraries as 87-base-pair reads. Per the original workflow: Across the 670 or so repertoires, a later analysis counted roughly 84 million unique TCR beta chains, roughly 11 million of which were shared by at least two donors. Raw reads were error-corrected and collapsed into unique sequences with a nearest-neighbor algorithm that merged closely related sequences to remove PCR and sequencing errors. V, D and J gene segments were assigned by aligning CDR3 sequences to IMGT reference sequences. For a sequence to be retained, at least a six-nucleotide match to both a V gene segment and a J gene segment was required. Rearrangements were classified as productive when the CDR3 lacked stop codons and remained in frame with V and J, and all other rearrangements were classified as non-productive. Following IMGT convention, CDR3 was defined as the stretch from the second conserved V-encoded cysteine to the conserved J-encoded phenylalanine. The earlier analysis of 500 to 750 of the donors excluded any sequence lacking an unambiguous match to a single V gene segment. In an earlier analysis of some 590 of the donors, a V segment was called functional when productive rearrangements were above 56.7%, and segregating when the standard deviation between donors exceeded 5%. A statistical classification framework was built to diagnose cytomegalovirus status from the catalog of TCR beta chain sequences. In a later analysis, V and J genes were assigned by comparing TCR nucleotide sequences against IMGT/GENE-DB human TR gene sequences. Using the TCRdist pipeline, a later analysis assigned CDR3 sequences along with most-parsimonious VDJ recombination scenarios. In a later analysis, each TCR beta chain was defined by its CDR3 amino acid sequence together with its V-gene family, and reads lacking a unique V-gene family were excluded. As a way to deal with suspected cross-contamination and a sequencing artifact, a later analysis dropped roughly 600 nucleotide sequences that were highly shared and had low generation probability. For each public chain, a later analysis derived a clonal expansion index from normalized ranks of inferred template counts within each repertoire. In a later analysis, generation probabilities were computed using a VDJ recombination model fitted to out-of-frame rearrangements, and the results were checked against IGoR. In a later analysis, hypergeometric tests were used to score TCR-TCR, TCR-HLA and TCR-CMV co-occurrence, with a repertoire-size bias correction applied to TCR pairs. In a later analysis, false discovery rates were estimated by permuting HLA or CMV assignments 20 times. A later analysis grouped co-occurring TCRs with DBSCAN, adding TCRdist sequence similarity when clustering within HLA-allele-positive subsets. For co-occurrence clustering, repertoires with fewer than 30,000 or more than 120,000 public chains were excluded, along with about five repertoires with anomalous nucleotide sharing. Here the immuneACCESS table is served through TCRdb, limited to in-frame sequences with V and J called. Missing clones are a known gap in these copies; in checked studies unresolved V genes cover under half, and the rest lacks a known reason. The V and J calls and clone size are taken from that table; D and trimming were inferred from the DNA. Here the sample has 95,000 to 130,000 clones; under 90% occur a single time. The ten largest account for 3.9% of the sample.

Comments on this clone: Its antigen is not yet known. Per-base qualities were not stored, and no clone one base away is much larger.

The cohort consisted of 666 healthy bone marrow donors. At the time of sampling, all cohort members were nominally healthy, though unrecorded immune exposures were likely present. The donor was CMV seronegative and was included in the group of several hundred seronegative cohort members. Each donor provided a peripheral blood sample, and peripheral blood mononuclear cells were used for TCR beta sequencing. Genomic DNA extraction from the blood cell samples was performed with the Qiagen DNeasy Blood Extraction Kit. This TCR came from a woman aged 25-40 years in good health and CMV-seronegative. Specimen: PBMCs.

The CDR3: CASSVASGRGYEQYF. The bases are TGTGCCAGCAGCGTAGCTAGCGGGAGAGGATACGAGCAGTACTTC. The rearranged segments are TRBV9 and TRBJ2-5; 10 central nucleotides agree with TRBD2. The closer fit of TRBJ2-7 to the DNA end suggests the J call may be wrong. CDR1 and CDR2 were assigned from the germline V gene as SGDLS and YYNGEE. The CDR3, from cysteine to phenylalanine, totals 15 residues. Of all the DNA, just the CDR3 is kept, 45 bases in frame from base 1.